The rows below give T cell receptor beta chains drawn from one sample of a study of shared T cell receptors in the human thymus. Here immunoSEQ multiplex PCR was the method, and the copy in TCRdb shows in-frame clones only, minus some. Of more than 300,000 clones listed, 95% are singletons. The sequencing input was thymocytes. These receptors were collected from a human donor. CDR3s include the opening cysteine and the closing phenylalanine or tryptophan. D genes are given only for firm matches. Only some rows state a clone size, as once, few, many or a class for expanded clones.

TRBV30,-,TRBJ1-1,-,CAWSCRGTEAFF,TGTGCCTGGAGTTGTCGGGGAACTGAAGCTTTCTTT
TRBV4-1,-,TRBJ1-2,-,CASSQFPHYGYTF,TGCGCCAGCAGCCAATTCCCACACTATGGCTACACCTTC
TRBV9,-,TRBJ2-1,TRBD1,CASSDEPGQAYNEQFF,TGTGCCAGCAGCGACGAGCCGGGACAGGCCTACAATGAGCAGTTCTTC
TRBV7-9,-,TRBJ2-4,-,CASSLSGLTKNIQYF,TGTGCCAGCAGCTTATCGGGGTTGACCAAAAACATTCAGTACTTC
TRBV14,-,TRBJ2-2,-,CASSPPARAPGTYANTGELFF,TGTGCCAGCAGCCCACCTGCACGGGCGCCCGGGACCTATGCGAACACCGGGGAGCTGTTTTTT
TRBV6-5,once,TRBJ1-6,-,CASSYSGITYNSPLHF,TGTGCCAGCAGTTACTCTGGCATCACCTATAATTCACCCCTCCACTTT
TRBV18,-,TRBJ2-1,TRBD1,CASSPSGGYDEQFF,TGTGCCAGCTCACCTTCAGGGGGATACGATGAGCAGTTCTTC
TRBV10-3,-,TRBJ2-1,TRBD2,CAISEPTSGLAGYNEQFF,TGTGCCATCAGTGAGCCCACGTCCGGACTAGCGGGTTACAATGAGCAGTTCTTC
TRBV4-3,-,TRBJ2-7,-,CASSRTESFHEQYF,TGCGCCAGCAGCAGGACAGAATCCTTTCACGAGCAGTACTTC
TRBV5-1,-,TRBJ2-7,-,CASTPRLSSYEQYF,TGCGCCAGCACCCCCCGGTTGAGCTCCTACGAGCAGTACTTC
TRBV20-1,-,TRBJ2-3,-,CSDNGRDTQYF,TGCAGTGACAACGGGAGAGATACGCAGTATTTT
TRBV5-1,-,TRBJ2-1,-,CASGQKLNEQFF,TGCGCCAGTGGACAGAAGCTCAATGAGCAGTTCTTC
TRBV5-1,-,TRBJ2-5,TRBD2,CASSFRLAGGETQYF,TGCGCCAGCAGCTTCCGACTAGCGGGAGGCGAGACCCAGTACTTC
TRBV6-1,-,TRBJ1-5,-,CASSVGQGDQPQHF,TGTGCCAGCAGTGTGGGGCAGGGTGACCAGCCCCAGCATTTT
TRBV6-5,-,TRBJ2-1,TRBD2,CASSNRTSPHNEQFF,TGTGCCAGCAGTAATAGGACTAGTCCCCACAATGAGCAGTTCTTC
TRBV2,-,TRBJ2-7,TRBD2,CASRDTSGRSPNTSYEQYF,TGTGCCAGCAGGGATACTAGCGGGAGGTCCCCGAATACTTCCTACGAGCAGTACTTC
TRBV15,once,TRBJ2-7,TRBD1,CATSTAPVRTGAYEQYF,TGTGCCACCAGCACTGCTCCGGTCCGGACAGGGGCCTACGAGCAGTACTTC
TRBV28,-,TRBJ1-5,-,CASSLEEPNQPQHF,TGTGCCAGCAGTTTGGAGGAACCCAATCAGCCCCAGCATTTT
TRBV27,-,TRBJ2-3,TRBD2,CASSSFVPPLGGRAVWTDTQYF,TGTGCCAGCAGTTCGTTCGTACCCCCTCTGGGCGGGAGGGCCGTGTGGACAGATACGCAGTATTTT
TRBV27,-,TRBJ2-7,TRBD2,CASSFRLAAREQYF,TGTGCCAGCAGCTTCCGACTAGCAGCCCGCGAGCAGTACTTC
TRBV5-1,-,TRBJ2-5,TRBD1,CASSSKTAGTGTTETQYF,TGCGCCAGCAGCTCGAAAACCGCCGGGACAGGGACAACGGAGACCCAGTACTTC
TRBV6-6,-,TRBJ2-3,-,CASSYGITDTQYF,TGTGCCAGCAGTTACGGGATCACAGATACGCAGTATTTT
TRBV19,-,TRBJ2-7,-,CASSSRGAEQYF,TGTGCCAGTAGCAGCCGGGGCGCAGAGCAGTACTTC
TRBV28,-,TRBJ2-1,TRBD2,CASSLTGTSTCEQFF,TGTGCCAGCAGTTTAACCGGGACTAGCACATGCGAGCAGTTCTTC
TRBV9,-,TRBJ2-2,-,CASTRLANTGELFF,TGTGCCAGCACCCGGTTAGCGAACACCGGGGAGCTGTTTTTT
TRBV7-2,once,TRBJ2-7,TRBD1,CASRPTTGRVSRAASEQYF,TGTGCCAGCAGACCGACGACAGGGAGAGTTTCGAGGGCGGCTAGCGAGCAGTACTTC
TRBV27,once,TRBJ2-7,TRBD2,CASSAHRTSGRNFNEQYF,TGTGCCAGCAGTGCACACCGGACTAGCGGGAGAAACTTCAACGAGCAGTACTTC
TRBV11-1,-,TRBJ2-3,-,CASSPWAGSTDTQYF,TGTGCCAGCAGTCCCTGGGCGGGCAGCACAGATACGCAGTATTTT
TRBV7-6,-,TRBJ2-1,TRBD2,CASSWGGRGVDNEQFF,TGTGCCAGCAGCTGGGGCGGGAGGGGCGTGGACAATGAGCAGTTCTTC
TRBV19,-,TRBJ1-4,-,CASSSTDLTTTNEKLFF,TGTGCCAGTAGTTCCACAGATCTCACGACAACTAATGAAAAACTGTTTTTT
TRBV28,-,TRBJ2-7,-,CASSLTLRIPSYEQYF,TGTGCCAGCAGTCTTACCCTTCGGATCCCATCCTACGAGCAGTACTTC
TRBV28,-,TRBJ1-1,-,CASGINGGRNTEAFF,TGTGCCAGCGGCATTAACGGGGGGAGGAACACTGAAGCTTTCTTT
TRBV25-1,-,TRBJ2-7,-,CASSEFSRRADEQYF,TGTGCCAGCAGTGAGTTCAGCAGGAGGGCCGACGAGCAGTACTTC
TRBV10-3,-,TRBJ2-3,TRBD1,CAISDQTGGNTDTQYF,TGTGCCATCAGTGACCAGACAGGGGGCAACACAGATACGCAGTATTTT
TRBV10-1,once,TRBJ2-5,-,CARPTREETQYF,TGCGCCAGACCAACTAGGGAGGAGACCCAGTACTTC
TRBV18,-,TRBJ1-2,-,CASSVSGPGDLDYGYTF,TGTGCCAGCTCAGTCTCCGGACCAGGGGACTTAGACTATGGCTACACCTTC
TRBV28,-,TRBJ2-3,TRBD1,CASSPGGQGAKDTQYF,TGTGCCAGCAGTCCAGGGGGACAGGGGGCGAAAGATACGCAGTATTTT
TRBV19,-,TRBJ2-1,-,CAGALRVGSGEQFF,TGTGCCGGTGCCCTTAGGGTTGGGTCTGGTGAGCAGTTCTTC
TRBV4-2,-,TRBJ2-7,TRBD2,CASSQEGLAGGHEQYF,TGTGCCAGCAGCCAAGAAGGCCTAGCGGGAGGCCACGAGCAGTACTTC
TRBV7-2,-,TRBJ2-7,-,CASSLQGHEQYF,TGTGCCAGCAGCTTACAGGGACACGAGCAGTACTTC
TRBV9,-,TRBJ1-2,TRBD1,CASSVVGQGVVGYTF,TGTGCCAGCAGCGTAGTGGGACAGGGCGTGGTGGGCTACACCTTC